The 32 T cell receptor beta chains given below trace back to one sample, sequenced in a study of T cell responses to AZD1222 COVID-19 vaccine. The repertoire was sequenced with immunoSEQ multiplex PCR; TCRdb's copy has only in-frame clones and lacks some. The data show 140,000 to 150,000 clones, with about 89% seen just once and roughly 2.8% held by the top ten. Sequencing used peripheral blood, obtained on day 0 of MenACWY control vaccination. These receptors were collected from an adult in good health.

This clone appeared once. The chain combines TRBV5-1 with TRBJ1-4, with a tentative D call TRBD1 (6 bases). V was clipped by 1 base and J by 7 bases, with 11 bases between them. The CDR3 length is 14 residues. Germline loops: CDR1 SGHRS, CDR2 YFSETQ. The CDR3 bases are TGCGCCAGCAGCTTGTGGGACAAGAGTGAAAAACTGTTTTTT. Protein sequence: CASSLWDKSEKLFF.

The CDR3 DNA follows: TGTGCCAGCAGCACCAGACAGGGGGCCGGTCAGCCCCAGCATTTT. This codes for CASSTRQGAGQPQHF. The chain has TRBV7-2 and TRBJ1-5; 10 nucleotides match TRBD1. Germline lookup yields CDR1 SGHTA and CDR2 FQGNSA. The CDR3 has 15 amino acids. V lost 5 bases, J lost 6 bases, and 7 bases stayed unmatched. Based on the CDR3 plus reference TRBV7-2 and TRBJ1-5, the full variable domain is GAGVSQSPSNKVTEKGKDVELRCDPISGHTALYWYRQSLGQGLEFLIYFQGNSAPDKSGLPSDRFSAERTGGSVSTLTIQRTQQEDSAVYLCASSTRQGAGQPQHFGDGTRLSIL.

The J gene is TRBJ1-5, the V gene TRBV2, with 10 bases fitting TRBD1. V shed 7 bases and J 10 bases; nucleotides not matched to a gene: 10. Germline values: CDR1 SNHLY, CDR2 FYNNEI. The CDR3 is made up of 14 amino acids. DNA of the CDR3: TGTGCCAGCAAGGGACAGGGGCCGGGGGGTCCCCAGCATTTT. As protein: CASKGQGPGGPQHF. Combining the CDR3 with reference TRBV2 and TRBJ1-5 gives the whole variable domain EPEVTQTPSHQVTQMGQEVILRCVPISNHLYFYWYRQILGQKVEFLVSFYNNEISEKSEIFDDQFSVERPDGSNFTLKIRSTKLEDSAMYFCASKGQGPGGPQHFGDGTRLSIL.

With regard to this clone: Additional DNA sequences in this sample encode the identical CDR3. The chain couples TRBV7-2 to TRBJ2-7; 7 nucleotides agree with TRBD2. Germline V gene sequence: CDR1 SGHTA, CDR2 FQGNSA. With V trimmed by 1 base and J by 2 bases, 8 bases remained unmatched. CDR3 size: 16 residues. CDR3 DNA sequence: TGTGCCAGCAGCTTAGTGGGGGGAGGGCGGACCTACGAGCAGTACTTC. This codes for CASSLVGGGRTYEQYF.

The genes are TRBV4-2 and TRBJ2-5; either TRBD1 or TRBD2 may fit D (6 bases each). The germline CDR1 and CDR2 sequences are LGHNA and YNFKEQ. The length of the CDR3 is 15 residues. Trimming left V 7 bases short and J 5 bases short, with 20 bases between. In nucleotides, the CDR3 is TGTGCCAGCACTCCCGAAGGGGGGCCTGTGGAGACCCAGTACTTC. Translation gives CASTPEGGPVETQYF.

The rearrangement joins TRBV12-3 or TRBV12-4 to TRBJ2-5, with 9 bases identical to TRBD1. Germline trimming cut 8 bases from V and 6 bases from J; bases unmatched to any gene: 4. This CDR3 has 12 amino acids. In nucleotides, the CDR3 is TGTGCCAGCCGGGACAGGGAGAAGACCCAGTACTTC. Translation gives CASRDREKTQYF.

The V call is TRBV24-1, the J call TRBJ1-1, with 9 bases lining up with TRBD1. This CDR3 region has 15 residues. J was trimmed by 4 bases and V by 3 bases; bases with no gene match: 5. Germline assignment: CDR1 KGHDR and CDR2 SFDVKD. CDR3 DNA sequence: TGTGCCACCAGTGATGGGGACAGGGATGGCACTGAAGCTTTCTTT. This translates into CATSDGDRDGTEAFF.

The genes are TRBV15 and TRBJ2-7; a weak D match, TRBD1 (6 bases). Germline-derived CDR1 and CDR2 are LNHNV and YYDKDF (reference sequence). The V gene lost 0 bases and the J gene lost 5 bases, with 14 bases spanning the gap. The CDR3 spans 15 residues. The CDR3 here is CATSRESGDHHEQYF. Here the CDR3 DNA reads TGTGCCACCAGCAGAGAATCAGGGGATCACCACGAGCAGTACTTC.

The rearrangement uses TRBV9 and TRBJ1-3; TRBD1 matches 9 bases. The germline CDR1 and CDR2 sequences are SGDLS and YYNGEE. CDR3 length equals 15 residues. Germline trimming cut 4 bases from V and 1 base from J; bases unmatched to any gene: 3. CDR3 sequence: CASSPGQGSGNTIYF. CDR3 DNA sequence: TGTGCCAGCAGCCCAGGACAGGGGTCTGGAAACACCATATATTTT.

The chain employs TRBV30 and TRBJ1-4, with D possibly TRBD1 on 5 matching bases. V was cut by 2 bases and J by 7 bases, with 11 bases left in between. From germline, CDR1 is GTSNPN and CDR2 SVGIG (reference sequence). The CDR3 is 13 amino acids. The CDR3 sequence is CAWSRGVGEKLFF. CDR3 nucleotides: TGTGCCTGGAGTCGGGGGGTGGGTGAAAAACTGTTTTTT.

This chain connects TRBV28 to TRBJ2-7; 9 bases map to TRBD1. V lost 6 bases, J lost 2 bases, and 5 bases stayed unmatched. The CDR3 spans 14 residues. Germline V gene data show CDR1 as MDHEN and CDR2 as SYDVKM. The CDR3 DNA follows: TGTGCCAGCAGACTACAGGGGGCCACCTACGAGCAGTACTTC. The encoded protein is CASRLQGATYEQYF. Together with reference TRBV28 and TRBJ2-7, the CDR3 gives the full variable domain: DVKVTQSSRYLVKRTGEKVFLECVQDMDHENMFWYRQDPGLGLRLIYFSYDVKMKEKGDIPEGYSVSREKKERFSLILESASTNQTSMYLCASRLQGATYEQYFGPGTRLTVT.

This chain uses TRBV10-2 with TRBJ2-3; 12 positions agree with TRBD2. The germline V gene encodes CDR1 WSHSY and CDR2 SAAADI. J was trimmed by 0 bases and V by 7 bases; bases with no gene match: 8. The CDR3 has 17 residues. The DNA for the CDR3 is TGCGCCAGCACGACGGCTAGCGGGAGGGCTAGCACAGATACGCAGTATTTT. This gives the protein CASTTASGRASTDTQYF.

V usage is TRBV6-5 and J usage is TRBJ2-7; 8 bases match TRBD2. The length of the CDR3 is 15 residues. J lost 4 bases, V lost 7 bases, and 12 bases had no gene match. Germline loops: CDR1 MNHEY, CDR2 SVGAGI. The CDR3 nucleotides are TGTGCCAGCACCCCCGGGGCTAGCGGGCGGTACGAGCAGTACTTC. Its translation is CASTPGASGRYEQYF.

The rearrangement links TRBV6-5 to TRBJ2-1, with a tentative D call TRBD1 (5 bases). This CDR3 comprises 12 residues. CDR1 and CDR2 from the germline V gene are MNHEY and SVGAGI. V dropped 5 bases and J dropped 3 bases, with 5 bases sitting between them. In nucleotides, the CDR3 is TGTGCCAGCAGTCAGGGCTACAATGAGCAGTTCTTC. This sequence encodes CASSQGYNEQFF.

The chain employs TRBV28 and TRBJ1-5; D remains ambiguous. The CDR3 consists of 17 residues. The V end lost 7 bases, the J end lost 0 bases, and 19 bases lay between the germline ends. The germline V gene encodes CDR1 MDHEN and CDR2 SYDVKM. The CDR3 sequence is CASTLRDLLYSNQPQHF. The CDR3 DNA follows: TGTGCCAGCACCCTCCGGGATCTCCTCTATAGCAATCAGCCCCAGCATTTT. Drawing the rest from reference TRBV28 and TRBJ1-5, the complete variable domain is DVKVTQSSRYLVKRTGEKVFLECVQDMDHENMFWYRQDPGLGLRLIYFSYDVKMKEKGDIPEGYSVSREKKERFSLILESASTNQTSMYLCASTLRDLLYSNQPQHFGDGTRLSIL.

The rearrangement uses TRBV6-6 and TRBJ1-1; 8 bases are shared with TRBD1. This CDR3 spans 13 amino acids. Germline V gene lookup returns CDR1 MNHNY and CDR2 SVGAGI (reference sequence). Trimming removed 6 bases from V and 6 bases from J; junction bases left unmatched: 6. The CDR3, as DNA: TGTGCCAGCAGGTCAGGGGGCATTCCTGAAGCTTTCTTT. Amino acids: CASRSGGIPEAFF.

The rearrangement uses TRBV11-3 and TRBJ2-2; 8 nucleotides agree with TRBD2. CDR1 is SGHNT, CDR2 YENEEA, per germline. Trimming cost V 5 bases and J 5 bases; bases outside gene matches: 7. The CDR3 contains 15 residues. DNA of the CDR3: TGTGCCAGCAGCCCCACCACGGGGGGGACCGGGGAGCTGTTTTTT. Encoded protein: CASSPTTGGTGELFF.

This clone was observed a handful of times. In nucleotides, the CDR3 is TGTGCCTGGAGTGTGGAAAGCAATCAGCCCCAGCATTTT. This encodes CAWSVESNQPQHF. This chain joins TRBV30 and TRBJ1-5, with unresolved D. The CDR3 runs to 13 residues. Germline V gene lookup returns CDR1 GTSNPN and CDR2 SVGIG (reference sequence). The V end lost 0 bases, the J end lost 1 base, and 4 bases lay between the germline ends.

The rearrangement links TRBV28 to TRBJ1-2, with TRBD1 identical over 11 bases. V gave up 6 bases and J gave up 6 bases; unmatched junction bases: 6. Germline V lookup: CDR1 MDHEN, CDR2 SYDVKM. The CDR3 length is 14 residues. In DNA, the CDR3 is TGTGCCAGCAGACCGGGACAGGGGGTTCATGGCTACACCTTC. This sequence encodes CASRPGQGVHGYTF.

The chain recombines TRBV7-9 with TRBJ1-2; a weak D match, TRBD1 (5 bases). Germline assignment: CDR1 SEHNR and CDR2 FQNEAQ (reference sequence). The CDR3 runs to 18 residues. V was clipped by 1 base and J by 1 base, with 19 bases between them. The CDR3 DNA reads as TGTGCCAGCAGCTTAGGACAGTCCCTCTTAACCTATAACTATGGCTACACCTTC. Protein sequence: CASSLGQSLLTYNYGYTF. The full variable domain, completed using reference TRBV7-9 and TRBJ1-2, is DTGVSQNPRHKITKRGQNVTFRCDPISEHNRLYWYRQTLGQGPEFLTYFQNEAQLEKSRLLSDRFSAERPKGSFSTLEIQRTEQGDSAMYLCASSLGQSLLTYNYGYTFGSGTRLTVV.

This clone was detected only a few times. The chain couples TRBV29-1 to TRBJ2-3; TRBD1 might be the D (6 bases). The germline CDR1 and CDR2 sequences are SQVTM and ANQGSEA. Trimming shortened V by 5 bases and J by 6 bases, and 15 bases separated the two germline ends. CDR3 size: 13 residues. The CDR3, as DNA: TGCAGCGTTCTGCCCCCAGGGGTTGATACGCAGTATTTT. Residues: CSVLPPGVDTQYF.

The chain couples TRBV6-5 to TRBJ2-5; 11 positions match TRBD2. The CDR3 is 16 residues long. Germline V gives CDR1 MNHEY, CDR2 SVGAGI. V was pared by 3 bases and J by 5 bases, with 8 bases of the junction left unmatched. CDR3 region: CASSYRRLAGRETQYF. CDR3 coding DNA: TGTGCCAGCAGTTATAGGAGACTAGCGGGGCGGGAGACCCAGTACTTC.

The chain employs TRBV15 and TRBJ1-4, with D perhaps matching TRBD1 (5 bases). With 3 bases removed from V and 10 bases from J, the gap between germline ends came to 18 bases. The CDR3 spans 15 residues. Per the germline V gene, CDR1 is LNHNV and CDR2 is YYDKDF (reference sequence). CDR3: CATSRIGTVGGKLFF. CDR3 nucleotides: TGTGCCACCAGCAGGATAGGGACGGTCGGGGGAAAACTGTTTTTT.

This rearrangement joins TRBV30 to TRBJ1-5; no clear D. Germline V lookup: CDR1 GTSNPN, CDR2 SVGIG (reference sequence). V lost 1 base to trimming and J lost 4 bases, with 8 bases between them. The CDR3 runs to 13 residues. CDR3 sequence: CAWSAAGNQPQHF. For the CDR3, the DNA is TGTGCCTGGAGTGCTGCGGGGAATCAGCCCCAGCATTTT.

The chain's CDR3 is CASSVGGGENTEAFF. Written as DNA, the CDR3 is TGTGCCAGCAGCGTAGGCGGGGGAGAAAACACTGAAGCTTTCTTT. The rearrangement uses TRBV9 and TRBJ1-1, with D perhaps matching TRBD1 (5 bases). Germline CDR1 reads SGDLS; CDR2 reads YYNGEE. The CDR3 sequence is 15 residues long. The V end was cut by 0 bases, the J end by 2 bases, with 11 bases between.

The J gene is TRBJ2-7, the V gene TRBV2; 7 nucleotides match TRBD2. J gave up 3 bases and V 5 bases, and 10 bases lay outside the gene matches. The CDR3 extends over 15 amino acids. Germline lookup yields CDR1 SNHLY and CDR2 FYNNEI. CDR3 sequence (DNA): TGTGCCAGCAGTCTGGGGGGTAGCGGGCTCTACGAGCAGTACTTC. Its protein is CASSLGGSGLYEQYF.

The rearrangement links TRBV11-3 to TRBJ2-1; no definite D call. In germline, CDR1 is SGHNT, CDR2 YENEEA. Trimming removed 6 bases at V and 6 bases at J, with 6 bases between. This CDR3 spans 11 amino acids. CDR3 coding DNA: TGTGCCAGCAGGAAAGGCAATGAGCAGTTCTTC. Encoded protein: CASRKGNEQFF.

V usage is TRBV5-8 and J usage is TRBJ1-6; weak D call: TRBD1 (5 bases). Germline assignment: CDR1 SGHTS and CDR2 YDEGEE. This CDR3 is built from 16 residues. The V and J ends lost 0 bases and 0 bases respectively, with 7 bases between them. CDR3 residues: CASSLGGSSYNSPLHF. In DNA, the CDR3 is TGTGCCAGCAGCTTGGGGGGGAGCTCCTATAATTCACCCCTCCACTTT.

The V and J genes are TRBV9 and TRBJ2-5, with D hard to call. The CDR3 is 14 amino acids. Germline CDR1 is SGDLS and CDR2 is YYNGEE. V was cut by 0 bases and J by 1 base, with 7 bases left in between. This CDR3 reads CASSVAPSQETQYF. CDR3 bases: TGTGCCAGCAGCGTAGCACCCAGCCAAGAGACCCAGTACTTC.

This chain uses TRBV20-1 with TRBJ1-1; the D is unclear. The CDR3 runs to 14 residues. CDR1 and CDR2 (germline): DFQATT, SNEGSKA (reference sequence). Trimming shortened V by 3 bases and J by 3 bases, and 14 bases separated the two germline ends. The CDR3 protein is CSASLGASDTEAFF. CDR3 coding DNA: TGCAGTGCTAGTCTAGGAGCAAGCGACACTGAAGCTTTCTTT.

The V call is TRBV9, the J call TRBJ2-7; D remains unclear. Trimming pared 0 bases from V and 3 bases from J, leaving 10 bases between. The CDR3 has 14 amino acids. CDR1 is SGDLS and CDR2 is YYNGEE in the germline V gene. The DNA for the CDR3 is TGTGCCAGCAGCGTAGACCCAGGAAACTACGAGCAGTACTTC. Protein product: CASSVDPGNYEQYF.

The chain combines TRBV24-1 with TRBJ1-3; D unclear. V lost 6 bases, J lost 2 bases, and 10 bases lay in between. The V gene's germline CDR1 is KGHDR and CDR2 SFDVKD. The CDR3 runs 14 residues. The CDR3 DNA follows: TGTGCCACCAGTCCAACCTCGCCTGGAAACACCATATATTTT. It translates to CATSPTSPGNTIYF.